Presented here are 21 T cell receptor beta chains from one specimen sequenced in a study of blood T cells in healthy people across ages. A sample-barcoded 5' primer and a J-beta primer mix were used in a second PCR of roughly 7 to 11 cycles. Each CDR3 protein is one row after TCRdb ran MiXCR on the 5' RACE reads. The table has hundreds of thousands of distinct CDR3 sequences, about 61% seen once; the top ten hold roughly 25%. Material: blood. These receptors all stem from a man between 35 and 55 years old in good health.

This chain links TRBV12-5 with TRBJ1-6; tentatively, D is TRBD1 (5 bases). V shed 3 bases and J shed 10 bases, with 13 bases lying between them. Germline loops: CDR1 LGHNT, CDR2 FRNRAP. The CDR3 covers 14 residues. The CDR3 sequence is CASGLEGWSSPLHF. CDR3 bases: TGTGCTAGTGGTTTAGAGGGGTGGAGCTCACCCCTCCACTTT. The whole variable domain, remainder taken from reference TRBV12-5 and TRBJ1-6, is DARVTQTPRHKVTEMGQEVTMRCQPILGHNTVFWYRQTMMQGLELLAYFRNRAPLDDSGMPKDRFSAEMPDATLATLKIQPSEPRDSAVYFCASGLEGWSSPLHFGNGTRLTVT.

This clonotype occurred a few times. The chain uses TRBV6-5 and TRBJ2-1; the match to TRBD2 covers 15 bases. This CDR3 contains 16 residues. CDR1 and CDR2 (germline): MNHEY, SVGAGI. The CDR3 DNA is TGTGCAATCTCCAGGACTAGCGGGAGGGCCGTGCATGGGCAGTTCTTC. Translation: CAISRTSGRAVHGQFF.

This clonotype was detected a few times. The CDR3 sequence: CSARGTGSPLHF. The CDR3, as DNA: TGCAGTGCTAGGGGGACAGGCTCACCCCTCCACTTT. The V gene is TRBV20-1, the J gene TRBJ1-6; TRBD1 matches 8 bases. Per the germline V gene, CDR1 is DFQATT and CDR2 is SNEGSKA (reference sequence). This CDR3 spans 12 amino acids. The junction had 2 bases not matched to a gene; V was cut back by 3 bases and J by 10 bases.

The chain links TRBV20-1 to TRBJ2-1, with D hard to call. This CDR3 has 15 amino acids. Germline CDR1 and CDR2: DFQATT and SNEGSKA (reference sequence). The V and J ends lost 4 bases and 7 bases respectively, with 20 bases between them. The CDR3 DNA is TGCAGTGCTAAAGATAGCTCTAGTCTGAGAAATGAGCAGTTCTTC. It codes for CSAKDSSSLRNEQFF.

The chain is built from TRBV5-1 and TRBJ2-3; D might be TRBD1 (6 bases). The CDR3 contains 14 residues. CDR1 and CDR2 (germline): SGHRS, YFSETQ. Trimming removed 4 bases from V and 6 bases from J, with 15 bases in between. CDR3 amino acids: CASSITGFMDTQYF. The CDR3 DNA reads TGCGCCAGCAGCATCACAGGGTTCATGGATACGCAGTATTTT.

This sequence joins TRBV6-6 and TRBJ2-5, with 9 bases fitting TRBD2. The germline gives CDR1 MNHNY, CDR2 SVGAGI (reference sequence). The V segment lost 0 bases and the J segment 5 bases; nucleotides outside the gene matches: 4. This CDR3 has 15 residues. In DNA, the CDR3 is TGTGCCAGCAGTTACTCGGCTAGCGGGACGGAGACCCAGTACTTC. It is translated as CASSYSASGTETQYF.

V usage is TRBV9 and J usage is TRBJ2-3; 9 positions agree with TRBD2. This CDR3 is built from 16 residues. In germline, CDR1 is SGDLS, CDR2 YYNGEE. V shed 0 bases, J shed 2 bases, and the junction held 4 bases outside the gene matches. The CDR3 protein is CASSVAASGNTDTQYF. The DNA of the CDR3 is TGTGCCAGCAGCGTAGCGGCTAGCGGGAACACAGATACGCAGTATTTT.

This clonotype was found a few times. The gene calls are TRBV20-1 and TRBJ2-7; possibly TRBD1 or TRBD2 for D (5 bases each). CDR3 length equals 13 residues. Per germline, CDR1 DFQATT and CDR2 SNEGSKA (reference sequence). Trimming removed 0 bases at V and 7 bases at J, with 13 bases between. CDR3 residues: CSARDYGTREQYF. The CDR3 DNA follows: TGCAGTGCTAGAGACTACGGGACGAGGGAGCAGTACTTC.

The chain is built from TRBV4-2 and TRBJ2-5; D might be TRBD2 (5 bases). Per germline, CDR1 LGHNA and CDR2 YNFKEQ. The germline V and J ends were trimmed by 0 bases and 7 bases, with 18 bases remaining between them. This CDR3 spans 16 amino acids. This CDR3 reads CASSQDAGSNGVTQYF. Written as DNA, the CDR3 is TGTGCCAGCAGCCAAGATGCAGGATCTAACGGGGTGACCCAGTACTTC.

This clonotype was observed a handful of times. The CDR3, as DNA: TGTGCCAGCAGCTATACGGGTGGGCAGTTCCAAGGCTACACCTTC. Translation gives CASSYTGGQFQGYTF. The chain couples TRBV7-2 to TRBJ1-2; D is ambiguous. This CDR3 contains 15 residues. The germline V and J ends were trimmed by 4 bases and 8 bases, with 20 bases remaining between them. Germline-derived CDR1 and CDR2 are SGHTA and FQGNSA.

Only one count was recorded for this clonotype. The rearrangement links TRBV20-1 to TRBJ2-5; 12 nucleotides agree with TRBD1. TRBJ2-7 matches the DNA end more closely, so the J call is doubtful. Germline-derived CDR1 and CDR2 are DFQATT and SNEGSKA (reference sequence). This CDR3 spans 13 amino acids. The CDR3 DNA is TGCAGTGCTGGGGGACAGGGGGCATCCGAGCAGTACTTC. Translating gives CSAGGQGASEQYF.

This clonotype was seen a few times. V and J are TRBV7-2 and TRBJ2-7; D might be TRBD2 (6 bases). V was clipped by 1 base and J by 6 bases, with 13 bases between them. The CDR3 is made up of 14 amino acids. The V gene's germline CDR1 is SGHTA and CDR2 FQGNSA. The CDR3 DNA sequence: TGTGCCAGCAGCTTAGACGGGAGTATAGGCGAGCAGTACTTC. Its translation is CASSLDGSIGEQYF.

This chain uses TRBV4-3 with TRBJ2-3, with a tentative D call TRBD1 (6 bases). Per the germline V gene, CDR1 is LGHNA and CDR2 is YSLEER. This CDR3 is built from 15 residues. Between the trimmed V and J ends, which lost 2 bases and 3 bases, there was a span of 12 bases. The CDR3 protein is CASSQRIRGTDTQYF. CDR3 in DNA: TGCGCCAGCAGCCAACGGATAAGGGGGACAGATACGCAGTATTTT.

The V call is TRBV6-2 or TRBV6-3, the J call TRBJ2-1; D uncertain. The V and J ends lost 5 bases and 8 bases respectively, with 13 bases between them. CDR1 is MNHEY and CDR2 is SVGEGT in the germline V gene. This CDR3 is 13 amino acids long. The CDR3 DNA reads TGTGCCAGCAGTGACGACCGGACCGATGAGCAGTTCTTC. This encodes CASSDDRTDEQFF.

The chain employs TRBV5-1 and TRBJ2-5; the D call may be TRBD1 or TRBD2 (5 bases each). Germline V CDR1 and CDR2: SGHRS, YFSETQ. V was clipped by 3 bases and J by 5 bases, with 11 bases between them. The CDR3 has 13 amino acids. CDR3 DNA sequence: TGCGCCAGCAGCTGGGGGAGAATGGAGACCCAGTACTTC. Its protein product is CASSWGRMETQYF.

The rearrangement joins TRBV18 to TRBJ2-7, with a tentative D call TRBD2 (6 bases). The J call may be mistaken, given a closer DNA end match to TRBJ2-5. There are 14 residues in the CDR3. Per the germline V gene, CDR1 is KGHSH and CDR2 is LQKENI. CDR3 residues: CASSRTRLEETQYF. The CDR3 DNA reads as TGTGCCAGCTCACGTACCCGACTAGAAGAGACCCAGTACTTC.

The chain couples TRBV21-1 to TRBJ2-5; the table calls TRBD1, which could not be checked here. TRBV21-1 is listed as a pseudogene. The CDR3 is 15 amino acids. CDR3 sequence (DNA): TGTGCCAGCACATTAGCGGCCCAGGGGGGGGAGACCCAGTACTTC. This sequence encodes CASTLAAQGGETQYF.

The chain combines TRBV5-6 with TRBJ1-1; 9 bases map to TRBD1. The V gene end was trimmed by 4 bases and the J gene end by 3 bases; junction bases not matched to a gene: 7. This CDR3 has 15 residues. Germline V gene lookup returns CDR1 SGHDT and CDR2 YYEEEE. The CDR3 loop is CASSPQGAWDTEAFF. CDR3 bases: TGTGCCAGCAGCCCACAGGGGGCATGGGACACTGAAGCTTTCTTT.

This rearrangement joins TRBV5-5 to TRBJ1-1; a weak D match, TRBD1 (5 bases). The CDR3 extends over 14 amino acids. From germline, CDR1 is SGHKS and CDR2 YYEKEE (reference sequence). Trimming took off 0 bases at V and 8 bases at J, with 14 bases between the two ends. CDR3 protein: CASSLVQGPSEAFF. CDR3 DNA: TGTGCCAGCAGCTTGGTTCAGGGACCTAGCGAAGCTTTCTTT.

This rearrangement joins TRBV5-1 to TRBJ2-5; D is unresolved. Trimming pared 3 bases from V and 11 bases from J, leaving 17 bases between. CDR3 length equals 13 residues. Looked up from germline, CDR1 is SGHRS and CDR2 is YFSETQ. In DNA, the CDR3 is TGCGCCAGCAGCTCTATTAGCACCAATGAGCAGTACTTC. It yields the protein CASSSISTNEQYF.

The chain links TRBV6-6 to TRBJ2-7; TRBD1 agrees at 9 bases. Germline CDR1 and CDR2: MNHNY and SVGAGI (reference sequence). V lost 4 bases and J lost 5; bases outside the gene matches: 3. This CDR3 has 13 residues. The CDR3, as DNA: TGTGCCAGCAGTTGGGGACAGGGTGACGAGCAGTACTTC. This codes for CASSWGQGDEQYF.